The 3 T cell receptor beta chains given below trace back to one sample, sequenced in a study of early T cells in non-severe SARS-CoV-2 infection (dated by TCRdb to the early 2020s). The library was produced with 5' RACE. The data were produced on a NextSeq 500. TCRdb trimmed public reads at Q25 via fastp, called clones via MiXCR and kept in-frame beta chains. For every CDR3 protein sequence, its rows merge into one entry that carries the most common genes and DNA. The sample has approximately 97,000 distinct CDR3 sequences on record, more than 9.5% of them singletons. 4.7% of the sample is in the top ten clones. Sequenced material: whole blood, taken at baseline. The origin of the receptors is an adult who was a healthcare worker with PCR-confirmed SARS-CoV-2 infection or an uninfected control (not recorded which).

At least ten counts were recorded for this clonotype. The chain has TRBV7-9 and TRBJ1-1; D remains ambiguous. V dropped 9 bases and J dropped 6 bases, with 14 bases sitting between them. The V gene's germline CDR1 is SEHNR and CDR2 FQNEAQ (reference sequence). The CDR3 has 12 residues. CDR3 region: CASGQPVPEAFF. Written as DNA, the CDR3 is TGTGCCAGTGGCCAACCTGTACCTGAAGCTTTCTTT.

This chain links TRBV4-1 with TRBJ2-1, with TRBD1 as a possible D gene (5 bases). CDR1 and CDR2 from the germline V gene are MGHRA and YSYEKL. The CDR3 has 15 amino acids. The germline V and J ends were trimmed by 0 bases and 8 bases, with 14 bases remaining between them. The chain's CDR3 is CASSQEKQGWYEQFF. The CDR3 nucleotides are TGCGCCAGCAGCCAAGAGAAGCAGGGATGGTATGAGCAGTTCTTC.

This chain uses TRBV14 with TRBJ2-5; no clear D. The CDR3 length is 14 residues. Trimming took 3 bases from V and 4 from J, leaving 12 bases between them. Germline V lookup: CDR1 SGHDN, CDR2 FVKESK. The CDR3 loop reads CASSQPAGGETQYF. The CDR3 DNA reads TGTGCCAGCAGCCAGCCAGCCGGCGGAGAGACCCAGTACTTC.